There are a few counts of the clone carrying this T cell receptor beta chain. Mismatch with germline at one junction end may stem from a read error. Regions amplified from RNA transcripts were the TCR beta CDR3 regions. Initially, a first-round RT-PCR of the TCR CDR3 employed the HTBI primer set. One entry per CDR3 protein, called by TCRdb with MiXCR from the multiplex PCR reads. This sample has hundreds of thousands of distinct CDR3 sequences, with around 20% found just once. This sample was taken from a study of T cells in Graves' hyperthyroidism and ophthalmopathy. The source is a woman aged 50 to 60 with Graves' hyperthyroidism that later progressed to Graves' ophthalmopathy. What was sequenced was blood.

The CDR3 nucleotides are TGTGCTAGCAGCCCGGACAGGGGGCAAACAGATACGCAGTATTTT. Its protein is CASSPDRGQTDTQYF. J is TRBJ2-3 and V is TRBV7-7, with 11 bases matching TRBD1. CDR1 and CDR2 (germline): SSHAT, FNYEAQ (reference sequence). The CDR3 spans 15 residues.